These 13 T cell receptor beta chains came from one sample sequenced in a study of T cells in Graves' hyperthyroidism and ophthalmopathy. The CDR3 regions of TCR beta were amplified from RNA transcripts. HTBI primers drove first-round RT-PCR of the TCR CDR3. MiXCR was run by TCRdb on the multiplex PCR reads, yielding one entry per CDR3 protein. The table has some 570,000 distinct CDR3 sequences, 14% seen once. What was sequenced was blood. These receptors were collected from a woman aged 18-29 years with Graves' ophthalmopathy.

This clonotype showed up just a few times. The chain combines TRBV7-3 with TRBJ1-6, with D tentatively TRBD1 (5 bases). The CDR3 has 15 residues. CDR1 and CDR2 (germline): SGHTA, FQGTGA. The ends were cut back, 5 bases at V and 5 bases at J, with 13 bases in the middle. CDR3 nucleotide sequence: TGTGCCAGCAGCGTGGGGGGGATTAATAATTCACCCCTCCACTTT. Residues: CASSVGGINNSPLHF.

This clonotype has at least ten counts. The rearrangement links TRBV12-5 to TRBJ1-1; 10 bases are a match to TRBD1. V lost 3 bases to trimming and J lost 5 bases; unmatched junction nucleotides: 21. The CDR3 extends over 20 amino acids. In germline, CDR1 is LGHNT, CDR2 FRNRAP. The CDR3 DNA follows: TGTGCTAGTGGTTTCTTCTCCCTTGGGACAGGGGAGCGTGCGAGAACTGAAGCTTTCTTT. Its protein product is CASGFFSLGTGERARTEAFF.

CDR3 sequence (DNA): TGTGCCAGCAGCTTAGGGACAGGGGGCGTGAAAAGACGGGGGAAAGAGACCCAGTACTTC. Protein: CASSLGTGGVKRRGKETQYF. The V call is TRBV7-9, the J call TRBJ2-5, with 11 bases matching TRBD1. CDR1 is SEHNR, CDR2 FQNEAQ, per germline (reference sequence). The V segment lost 1 base and the J segment 3 bases; nucleotides outside the gene matches: 16. The CDR3 contains 20 residues.

The chain uses TRBV29-1 and TRBJ2-7, with a possible D match to TRBD1 (6 bases). This CDR3 region has 13 residues. V was pared by 6 bases and J by 0 bases, with 12 bases between. The germline gives CDR1 SQVTM, CDR2 ANQGSEA. The CDR3 loop is CSVLTGISYEQYF. In nucleotides, the CDR3 is TGCAGCGTCCTAACAGGGATCTCCTACGAGCAGTACTTC.

The gene calls are TRBV6-1 and TRBJ2-3; D remains unclear. CDR3 length equals 15 residues. V was cut by 7 bases and J by 5 bases, with 19 bases left in between. From germline, CDR1 is MNHNS and CDR2 SASEGT. CDR3 region: CASTIAGWRGDTQYF. The CDR3 bases are TGTGCCAGCACGATCGCCGGGTGGAGAGGAGATACGCAGTATTTT.

The chain joins TRBV6-1 to TRBJ2-7, with a possible D match to TRBD2 (6 bases). The length of the CDR3 is 14 residues. Between the trimmed V and J ends, which lost 4 bases and 7 bases, there was a span of 17 bases. Germline V lookup: CDR1 MNHNS, CDR2 SASEGT. The DNA for the CDR3 is TGTGCCAGCAGTGCGGCGCGGGAAATGAGGGAGCAGTACTTC. This translates into CASSAAREMREQYF.

This clonotype was observed many times. This chain connects TRBV29-1 to TRBJ1-1; 9 bases map to TRBD1. V shed 2 bases and J 4 bases; nucleotides not matched to a gene: 8. Per the germline V gene, CDR1 is SQVTM and CDR2 is ANQGSEA. CDR3 size: 15 residues. This CDR3 is CSVETPDRGSTEAFF. As DNA, the CDR3 is TGCAGCGTTGAAACCCCGGACAGGGGAAGCACTGAAGCTTTCTTT.

The chain has TRBV7-2 and TRBJ2-1; TRBD2 matches 14 bases. CDR1 SGHTA and CDR2 FQGNSA come from the germline V gene. This CDR3 region has 17 residues. J lost 10 bases, V lost 1 base, and 9 bases had no gene match. As DNA, the CDR3 is TGTGCCAGCAGCTTAGAGGTGGGACTAGCGGGAGCGGGGGAGCAGTTCTTC. Its protein is CASSLEVGLAGAGEQFF.

This clonotype was seen at least ten times. The V gene is TRBV7-2, the J gene TRBJ2-5; D unresolved. This CDR3 is built from 14 residues. Germline CDR1 SGHTA, CDR2 FQGNSA. The V and J ends lost 5 bases and 5 bases respectively, with 15 bases between them. DNA for the CDR3: TGTGCCAGCAGCCCCGACCGCGGTCGGGAGACCCAGTACTTC. Protein sequence: CASSPDRGRETQYF.

There are many counts of this clonotype. V and J are TRBV20-1 and TRBJ2-1; 10 bases fit TRBD2. The CDR3 loop spans 14 amino acids. In germline, CDR1 is DFQATT, CDR2 SNEGSKA (reference sequence). After removal of 5 bases from V and 3 bases from J, the junction contained 4 bases not matched to a gene. Here the CDR3 reads CSALLAGDYNEQFF. Written as DNA, the CDR3 is TGCAGTGCTCTCCTAGCGGGAGACTACAATGAGCAGTTCTTC.

Concerning this clonotype itself: The junction departs from germline at one end; a sequencing error may be responsible. The CDR3 DNA sequence: TGTGCTAGCAGCGTTACTAGCGGGAGTAGTGAGCAGTTCTTC. Amino acid sequence: CASSVTSGSSEQFF. The chain uses TRBV7-7 and TRBJ2-1; 11 nucleotides agree with TRBD2. This CDR3 comprises 14 residues. The germline CDR1 and CDR2 sequences are SSHAT and FNYEAQ (reference sequence).

This clonotype was observed at least ten times. The chain is built from TRBV9 and TRBJ2-5; 14 nucleotides match TRBD2. V lost 3 bases and J lost 4; bases outside the gene matches: 11. The CDR3 runs 18 residues. Germline V gene lookup returns CDR1 SGDLS and CDR2 YYNGEE. The CDR3 protein is CASSATGLAGVWGETQYF. The CDR3 coding sequence is TGTGCCAGCAGCGCGACGGGACTAGCGGGAGTATGGGGAGAGACCCAGTACTTC.

This clonotype showed up just a few times. The chain combines TRBV9 with TRBJ1-2, with 9 bases lining up with TRBD1. Trimming took 3 bases from V and 4 from J; bases not matched to a gene: 7. CDR1 is SGDLS, CDR2 YYNGEE, per germline. The CDR3 runs to 15 residues. CDR3 amino acids: CASSDGQGIGYGYTF. The DNA of the CDR3 is TGTGCCAGCAGCGACGGACAGGGGATCGGCTATGGCTACACCTTC.